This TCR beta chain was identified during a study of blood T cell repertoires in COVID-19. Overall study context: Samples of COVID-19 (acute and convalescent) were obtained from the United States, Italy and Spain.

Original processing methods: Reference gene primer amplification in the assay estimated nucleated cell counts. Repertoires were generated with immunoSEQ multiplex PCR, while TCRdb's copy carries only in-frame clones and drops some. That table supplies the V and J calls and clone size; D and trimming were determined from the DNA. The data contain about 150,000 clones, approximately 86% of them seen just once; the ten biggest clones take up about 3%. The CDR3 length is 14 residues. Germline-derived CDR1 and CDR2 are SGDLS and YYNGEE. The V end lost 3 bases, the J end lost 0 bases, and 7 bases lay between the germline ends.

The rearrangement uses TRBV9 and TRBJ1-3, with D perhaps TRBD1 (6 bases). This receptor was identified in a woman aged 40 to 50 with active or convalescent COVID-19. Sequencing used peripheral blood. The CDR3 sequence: CASSADSSGNTIYF. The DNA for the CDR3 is TGTGCCAGCAGCGCGGACAGCTCTGGAAACACCATATATTTT. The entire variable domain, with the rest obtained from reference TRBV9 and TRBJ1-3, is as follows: DSGVTQTPKHLITATGQRVTLRCSPRSGDLSVYWYQQSLDQGLQFLIQYYNGEERAKGNILERFSAQQFPDLHSELNLSSLELGDSALYFCASSADSSGNTIYFGEGSWLTVV.